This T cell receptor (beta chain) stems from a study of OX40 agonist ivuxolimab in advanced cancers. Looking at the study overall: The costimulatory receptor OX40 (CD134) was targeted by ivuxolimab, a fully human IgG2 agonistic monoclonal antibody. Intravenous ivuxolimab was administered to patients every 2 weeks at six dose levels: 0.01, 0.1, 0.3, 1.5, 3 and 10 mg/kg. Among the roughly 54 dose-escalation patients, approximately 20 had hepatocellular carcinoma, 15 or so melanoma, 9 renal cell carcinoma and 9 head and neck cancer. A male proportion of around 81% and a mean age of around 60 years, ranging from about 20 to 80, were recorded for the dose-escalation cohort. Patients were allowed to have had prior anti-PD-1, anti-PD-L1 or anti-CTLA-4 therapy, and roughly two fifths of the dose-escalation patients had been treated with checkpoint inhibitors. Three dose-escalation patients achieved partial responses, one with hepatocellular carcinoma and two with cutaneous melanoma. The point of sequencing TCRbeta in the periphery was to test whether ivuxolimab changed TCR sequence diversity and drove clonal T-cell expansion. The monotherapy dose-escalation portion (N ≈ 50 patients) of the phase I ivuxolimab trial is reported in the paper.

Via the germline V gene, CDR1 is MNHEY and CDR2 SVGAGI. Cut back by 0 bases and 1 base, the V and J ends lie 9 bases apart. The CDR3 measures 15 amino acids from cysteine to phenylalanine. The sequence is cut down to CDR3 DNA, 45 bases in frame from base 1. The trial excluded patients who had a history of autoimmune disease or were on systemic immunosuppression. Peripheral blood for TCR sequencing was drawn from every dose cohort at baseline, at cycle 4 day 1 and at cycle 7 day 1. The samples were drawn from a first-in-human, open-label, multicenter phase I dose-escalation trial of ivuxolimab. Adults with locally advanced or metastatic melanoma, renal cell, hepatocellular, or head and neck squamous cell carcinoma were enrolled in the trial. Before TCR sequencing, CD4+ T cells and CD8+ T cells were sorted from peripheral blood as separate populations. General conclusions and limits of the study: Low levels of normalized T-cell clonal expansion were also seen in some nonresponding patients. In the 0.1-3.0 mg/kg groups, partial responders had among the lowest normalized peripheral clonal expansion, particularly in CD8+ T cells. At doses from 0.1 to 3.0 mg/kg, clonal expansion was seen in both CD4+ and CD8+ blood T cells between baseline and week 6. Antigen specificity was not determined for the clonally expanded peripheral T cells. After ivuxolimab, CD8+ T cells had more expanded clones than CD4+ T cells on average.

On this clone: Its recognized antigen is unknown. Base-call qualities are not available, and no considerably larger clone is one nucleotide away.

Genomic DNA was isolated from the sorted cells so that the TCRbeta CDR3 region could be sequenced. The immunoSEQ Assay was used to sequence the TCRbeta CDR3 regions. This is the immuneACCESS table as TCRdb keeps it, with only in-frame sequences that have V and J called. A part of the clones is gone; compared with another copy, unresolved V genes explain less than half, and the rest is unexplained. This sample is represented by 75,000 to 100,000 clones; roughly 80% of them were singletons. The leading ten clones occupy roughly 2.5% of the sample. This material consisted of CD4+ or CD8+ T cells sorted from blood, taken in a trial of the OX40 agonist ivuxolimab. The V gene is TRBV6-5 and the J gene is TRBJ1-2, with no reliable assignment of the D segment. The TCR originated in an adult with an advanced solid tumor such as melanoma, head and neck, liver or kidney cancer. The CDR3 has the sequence CASSYSTILNYGYTF. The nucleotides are TGTGCCAGCAGTTACTCGACCATACTTAACTATGGCTACACCTTC.